The 32 T cell receptor beta chains presented below share a single source sample, sequenced in a study of T cells in Graves' hyperthyroidism and ophthalmopathy. Amplification of TCR beta CDR3 regions was performed using RNA transcripts as template. The TCR CDR3 was amplified in a first-round RT-PCR using the HTBI primer set. TCRdb used MiXCR to reprocess the multiplex PCR reads, holding one entry per CDR3 protein. The data hold around 600,000 distinct CDR3 sequences, with roughly a sixth observed a single time. What was sequenced was blood. The receptors were sampled from a woman between 40 and 50 years old with Graves' ophthalmopathy.

This clonotype was detected once. The chain has TRBV9 and TRBJ1-5, with D unclear. Trimming took 0 bases from V and 7 from J, leaving 11 bases between them. The CDR3 runs 14 residues. The V gene's germline CDR1 is SGDLS and CDR2 YYNGEE. In DNA, the CDR3 is TGTGCCAGCAGCGTAGGAATAGGCGTCCAGCCCCAGCATTTT. Encoded protein: CASSVGIGVQPQHF.

A word on this clonotype: The junction departs from germline at one end; a sequencing error may be responsible. J is TRBJ2-2 and V is TRBV7-3; TRBD1 matches 7 bases. The CDR3 totals 16 residues. Germline lookup yields CDR1 SGHTA and CDR2 FQGTGA. The CDR3 DNA is TGTGCCAGCAGCCTAACTTCCGGGACAGTCGCCGGGGAGCTGTTTTTT. Its translation is CASSLTSGTVAGELFF.

This sequence joins TRBV20-1 and TRBJ2-5; D gene uncertain. V was trimmed by 3 bases and J by 4 bases, leaving 9 bases between them. The CDR3 length is 12 residues. CDR1 and CDR2 from the germline V gene are DFQATT and SNEGSKA (reference sequence). The CDR3 protein is CSASPGGETQYF. The CDR3 DNA follows: TGCAGTGCTAGTCCGGGCGGAGAGACCCAGTACTTC.

This clonotype turned up a few times. This chain joins TRBV29-1 and TRBJ2-1; 7 bases are shared with TRBD2. V lost 4 bases and J lost 5; bases outside the gene matches: 2. The CDR3 loop spans 12 amino acids. Germline CDR1 reads SQVTM; CDR2 reads ANQGSEA. The CDR3, as DNA: TGCAGCGTTGGACTAGCCCACAATGAGCAGTTCTTC. Translation: CSVGLAHNEQFF.

This clonotype has more than one count but fewer than ten. The chain employs TRBV12-3 or TRBV12-4 and TRBJ2-3, with D perhaps matching TRBD1 (5 bases). Trimming removed 3 bases at V and 5 bases at J, with 12 bases between. The CDR3 is 14 amino acids. CDR3 loop: CASSFDSRKDTQYF. CDR3 nucleotide sequence: TGTGCCAGCAGTTTTGACAGCCGTAAAGATACGCAGTATTTT.

The sample holds a few counts of this clonotype. The rearrangement links TRBV4-1 to TRBJ1-1, with 7 bases aligning to TRBD1. Germline CDR1 and CDR2: MGHRA and YSYEKL. V shed 2 bases, J shed 10 bases, and the junction held 7 bases outside the gene matches. The CDR3 runs to 13 residues. The CDR3 sequence: CASSQHGRQGAFF. The CDR3, as DNA: TGCGCCAGCAGCCAACATGGGCGACAGGGAGCTTTCTTT.

The chain links TRBV5-5 to TRBJ1-5; the D is unclear. V lost 2 bases and J 3 bases, leaving 6 bases between the germline ends. The CDR3 extends over 13 amino acids. The V gene's germline CDR1 is SGHKS and CDR2 YYEKEE (reference sequence). In DNA form, the CDR3 reads TGTGCCAGCAGCTTAACCCCCAATCAGCCCCAGCATTTT. It encodes CASSLTPNQPQHF. The complete variable domain, with remaining parts taken from reference TRBV5-5 and TRBJ1-5, reads DAGVTQSPTHLIKTRGQQVTLRCSPISGHKSVSWYQQVLGQGPQFIFQYYEKEERGRGNFPDRFSARQFPNYSSELNVNALLLGDSALYLCASSLTPNQPQHFGDGTRLSIL.

This rearrangement joins TRBV30 to TRBJ2-7; D may be TRBD1 (6 bases). Germline V gene sequence: CDR1 GTSNPN, CDR2 SVGIG (reference sequence). The CDR3 has 12 residues. V was clipped by 3 bases and J by 4 bases, with 10 bases between them. In nucleotides, the CDR3 is TGTGCCTGGAGCAGGGGTCCGTACGAGCAGTACTTC. This gives the protein CAWSRGPYEQYF.

This clonotype was counted many times. V gene TRBV15 combines with J gene TRBJ2-7; D may be TRBD1 or TRBD2 (8 bases each). With 0 bases removed from V and 6 bases from J, the gap between germline ends came to 15 bases. Per germline, CDR1 LNHNV and CDR2 YYDKDF (reference sequence). The CDR3 is 15 residues long. The CDR3 here is CATSREVSGTGEQYF. The CDR3 DNA reads TGTGCCACCAGCAGAGAGGTTAGCGGGACAGGCGAGCAGTACTTC.

This clonotype was picked up many times. This sequence joins TRBV30 and TRBJ2-1, with D hard to call. This CDR3 is built from 12 residues. CDR1 and CDR2 from the germline V gene are GTSNPN and SVGIG (reference sequence). V dropped 1 base and J dropped 12 bases, with 13 bases sitting between them. The CDR3 DNA sequence: TGTGCCTGGAGTGCCTCGGGTGGTCCGCAGTTCTTC. Protein sequence: CAWSASGGPQFF.

This clonotype turned up a few times. The J gene is TRBJ2-5, the V gene TRBV6-1, with D perhaps matching TRBD2 (6 bases). This CDR3 has 13 residues. CDR1 is MNHNS, CDR2 SASEGT, per germline. V was clipped by 1 base and J by 13 bases, with 16 bases between them. Here the CDR3 DNA reads TGTGCCAGCAGTGAAGGTGATCGGCGGGGTGGGTACTTC. This codes for CASSEGDRRGGYF.

This clonotype showed up many times. The V call is TRBV7-2, the J call TRBJ2-1, with 10 bases identical to TRBD2. CDR3 length equals 16 residues. CDR1 and CDR2 from the germline V gene are SGHTA and FQGNSA. Trimming removed 6 bases from V and 10 bases from J; junction bases left unmatched: 15. The CDR3 is CASRPPGERGGGEQFF. The CDR3, as DNA: TGTGCCAGCAGACCCCCGGGGGAGCGGGGGGGAGGGGAGCAGTTCTTC.

V gene TRBV28 combines with J gene TRBJ2-1; 7 bases map to TRBD1. After removal of 6 bases from V and 0 bases from J, the junction contained 8 bases not matched to a gene. This CDR3 spans 16 amino acids. Germline V gives CDR1 MDHEN, CDR2 SYDVKM. The CDR3 reads CASSHLGTDSYNEQFF. As DNA, the CDR3 is TGTGCCAGCAGCCATTTAGGGACAGACTCCTACAATGAGCAGTTCTTC.

This clonotype was picked up many times. The chain combines TRBV6-1 with TRBJ1-2; D might be TRBD1 (5 bases). This CDR3 is built from 11 residues. Germline loops: CDR1 MNHNS, CDR2 SASEGT. Trimming took off 7 bases at V and 4 bases at J, with 7 bases between the two ends. This CDR3 reads CASTGGYGYTF. The DNA of the CDR3 is TGTGCCAGCACTGGGGGCTATGGCTACACCTTC.

This clonotype was seen at least ten times. The chain has TRBV5-1 and TRBJ1-1, with D tentatively TRBD1 (6 bases). Per germline, CDR1 SGHRS and CDR2 YFSETQ. The CDR3 is 16 amino acids. Trimming cost V 0 bases and J 1 base, with 13 bases left between them. The CDR3 protein is CASSLGGGGGNTEAFF. DNA of the CDR3: TGCGCCAGCAGCTTGGGAGGGGGTGGAGGGAACACTGAAGCTTTCTTT.

This clonotype showed up just a few times. This chain joins TRBV24-1 and TRBJ1-5; 8 nucleotides agree with TRBD1. Germline V gene sequence: CDR1 KGHDR, CDR2 SFDVKD. Trimming at V came to 5 bases and at J to 1 base, leaving 6 bases not matched to a gene. CDR3 length equals 16 residues. The CDR3 nucleotides read TGTGCCACCAGTGCACACAGGGGGAGGAGCAATCAGCCCCAGCATTTT. Protein product: CATSAHRGRSNQPQHF.

This clonotype appeared a few times. The chain combines TRBV2 with TRBJ2-4; 8 nucleotides agree with TRBD1. Per germline, CDR1 SNHLY and CDR2 FYNNEI. Unmatched junction bases numbered 14, after V lost 7 bases and J lost 6 bases. The CDR3 extends over 16 amino acids. The CDR3 reads CASTTTRTGIPNIQYF. DNA for the CDR3: TGTGCCAGCACCACCACCCGGACAGGGATACCAAACATTCAGTACTTC. The variable domain in full, completed from reference TRBV2 and TRBJ2-4, reads EPEVTQTPSHQVTQMGQEVILRCVPISNHLYFYWYRQILGQKVEFLVSFYNNEISEKSEIFDDQFSVERPDGSNFTLKIRSTKLEDSAMYFCASTTTRTGIPNIQYFGAGTRLSVL.

Many counts were recorded for this clonotype. This rearrangement joins TRBV2 to TRBJ2-1; 12 nucleotides align to TRBD2. This CDR3 spans 14 amino acids. The V and J ends lost 7 bases and 6 bases, in that order; junction bases with no gene match: 4. CDR1 and CDR2 from the germline V gene are SNHLY and FYNNEI. CDR3 amino acids: CASTTSGRTNEQFF. DNA for the CDR3: TGTGCCAGCACAACTAGCGGGAGGACCAATGAGCAGTTCTTC.

This clonotype was detected many times. V gene TRBV7-9 combines with J gene TRBJ2-1; 9 bases match TRBD2. CDR3 length: 16 residues. CDR1 SEHNR and CDR2 FQNEAQ come from the germline V gene (reference sequence). V dropped 5 bases and J dropped 0; count of bases not matched to a gene: 5. Written as DNA, the CDR3 is TGTGCCAGCAGCCCTCATAGCGGGAGCTCCTACAATGAGCAGTTCTTC. It yields the protein CASSPHSGSSYNEQFF.

The genes are TRBV9 and TRBJ1-6, with 8 positions matching TRBD1. In germline, CDR1 is SGDLS, CDR2 YYNGEE. The CDR3 runs 14 residues. The V and J ends lost 3 bases and 7 bases, in that order; junction bases with no gene match: 3. The chain's CDR3 is CASSGRQGNSPLHF. As DNA, the CDR3 is TGTGCCAGCAGCGGAAGACAGGGGAATTCACCCCTCCACTTT.

This clonotype has at least ten counts. The rearrangement links TRBV10-3 to TRBJ1-1, with 9 positions matching TRBD1. The V gene end was trimmed by 10 bases and the J gene end by 3 bases; junction bases not matched to a gene: 3. The germline V gene encodes CDR1 ENHRY and CDR2 SYGVKD. CDR3 length: 12 amino acids. In nucleotides, the CDR3 is TGTGCCACCACAGGGGGCCACACTGAAGCTTTCTTT. Amino acid sequence: CATTGGHTEAFF.

Ten or more counts support this clonotype. This chain uses TRBV20-1 with TRBJ2-1; TRBD2 matches at 8 bases. The CDR3 consists of 16 residues. In germline, CDR1 is DFQATT, CDR2 SNEGSKA (reference sequence). V lost 0 bases and J lost 5; bases outside the gene matches: 9. CDR3 protein: CSARDTGTRTDNEQFF. The CDR3 DNA reads TGCAGTGCTAGAGATACCGGGACTAGGACCGACAATGAGCAGTTCTTC.

At least ten counts were recorded for this clonotype. The chain uses TRBV12-3 or TRBV12-4 and TRBJ1-2; no reliable D call. This CDR3 spans 13 amino acids. V was cut by 5 bases and J by 3 bases, with 10 bases left in between. The CDR3: CASSPAGHYGYTF. The CDR3 DNA reads as TGTGCCAGCAGTCCAGCAGGTCACTATGGCTACACCTTC.

In this sample, this clonotype turned up many times. The chain combines TRBV18 with TRBJ1-1; D gene ambiguous. This CDR3 is built from 15 residues. V lost 2 bases and J lost 0, with 10 bases in between. CDR1 and CDR2 from the germline V gene are KGHSH and LQKENI. The CDR3 sequence: CASSPVGDMNTEAFF. The DNA of the CDR3 is TGTGCCAGCTCACCAGTGGGAGACATGAACACTGAAGCTTTCTTT.

The chain couples TRBV16 to TRBJ1-3; 7 nucleotides agree with TRBD1. The V gene end was trimmed by 0 bases and the J gene end by 0 bases; junction bases not matched to a gene: 2. The CDR3 runs 16 residues. Germline V lookup: CDR1 KGHSY, CDR2 FQNENV. The CDR3 protein is CASSQSRDSSGNTIYF. CDR3 coding DNA: TGTGCCAGCAGCCAATCGCGGGACAGCTCTGGAAACACCATATATTTT. The full variable domain, rest sourced from reference TRBV16 and TRBJ1-3, is GEEVAQTPKHLVRGEGQKAKLYCAPIKGHSYVFWYQQVLKNEFKFLISFQNENVFDETGMPKERFSAKCLPNSPCSLEIQATKLEDSAVYFCASSQSRDSSGNTIYFGEGSWLTVV.

Comments on this clonotype: A much larger clonotype is one base distant, so this may be a read error. The chain joins TRBV2 to TRBJ2-3; TRBD2 is a possible D gene (5 bases). Germline CDR1 SNHLY, CDR2 FYNNEI. CDR3 size: 15 residues. The CDR3 coding sequence is TGTGCCGGCAGTGGCCATTTGGGGAGCGGAGATACGCAGTATTTT. Its protein product is CAGSGHLGSGDTQYF. Using reference TRBV2 and TRBJ2-3 for the parts outside the CDR3, the full variable domain is EPEVTQTPSHQVTQMGQEVILRCVPISNHLYFYWYRQILGQKVEFLVSFYNNEISEKSEIFDDQFSVERPDGSNFTLKIRSTKLEDSAMYFCAGSGHLGSGDTQYFGPGTRLTVL.

V and J are TRBV20-1 and TRBJ2-5; possible D gene TRBD2, 7 bases. Looked up from germline, CDR1 is DFQATT and CDR2 is SNEGSKA (reference sequence). V gave up 6 bases and J gave up 0 bases, with 11 bases separating them. The CDR3 length is 13 residues. The CDR3 reads CSAGGGHQETQYF. Written as DNA, the CDR3 is TGCAGTGCAGGCGGGGGCCACCAAGAGACCCAGTACTTC.

This clonotype has only a few counts. The rearrangement links TRBV6-1 to TRBJ1-1; TRBD1 is a possible D gene (5 bases). Germline V gene sequence: CDR1 MNHNS, CDR2 SASEGT. V was cut by 7 bases and J by 1 base, with 16 bases left in between. This CDR3 contains 15 residues. CDR3 loop: CASIPGVIGNTEAFF. The CDR3, as DNA: TGTGCCAGCATCCCGGGGGTAATAGGGAACACTGAAGCTTTCTTT.

This clonotype was counted only a few times. This rearrangement joins TRBV20-1 to TRBJ2-2; no reliable D call. In germline, CDR1 is DFQATT, CDR2 SNEGSKA (reference sequence). The CDR3 length is 14 residues. V was cut by 0 bases and J by 0 bases, with 5 bases left in between. CDR3 DNA sequence: TGCAGTGCTAGAGATAGTGCGAACACCGGGGAGCTGTTTTTT. Protein: CSARDSANTGELFF.

The table lists this clonotype with many counts. This chain uses TRBV2 with TRBJ2-3, with 8 bases that match TRBD2. Per germline, CDR1 SNHLY and CDR2 FYNNEI. V shed 7 bases, J shed 4 bases, and the junction held 10 bases outside the gene matches. CDR3 length: 15 amino acids. CDR3 bases: TGTGCCAGCACCACGGAGGGACTAGGGGCAGATACGCAGTATTTT. Amino acid sequence: CASTTEGLGADTQYF.

The V and J genes are TRBV5-5 and TRBJ1-3; D unresolved. Germline CDR1 is SGHKS and CDR2 is YYEKEE (reference sequence). Trimming took 0 bases from V and 0 from J, leaving 7 bases between them. This CDR3 is built from 15 residues. The CDR3 loop is CASSLAASSGNTIYF. As DNA, the CDR3 is TGTGCCAGCAGCTTGGCGGCTTCCTCTGGAAACACCATATATTTT.

This chain joins TRBV5-1 and TRBJ2-7; D remains ambiguous. The CDR3 contains 15 residues. Trimming shortened V by 4 bases and J by 3 bases, and 17 bases separated the two germline ends. The germline CDR1 and CDR2 sequences are SGHRS and YFSETQ. CDR3 amino acids: CASSPSLDRNYEQYF. CDR3 bases: TGCGCCAGCAGCCCCTCCCTGGACCGGAACTACGAGCAGTACTTC. The full variable domain, rest sourced from reference TRBV5-1 and TRBJ2-7, is KAGVTQTPRYLIKTRGQQVTLSCSPISGHRSVSWYQQTPGQGLQFLFEYFSETQRNKGNFPGRFSGRQFSNSRSEMNVSTLELGDSALYLCASSPSLDRNYEQYFGPGTRLTVT.